This T cell receptor beta chain is from a study of metastatic and nonmetastatic thyroid tumors. Study at large: Malignant and benign thyroid patients had repertoires compared in peripheral blood and tumor or nodule tissue.

Germline V CDR1 and CDR2: MNHEY, SVGEGT. Trimming removed 8 bases at V and 2 bases at J, with 8 bases between. This CDR3 has 12 amino acids. Study results and caveats: Malignant thyroid tumors reportedly had TCR beta diversity that was significantly higher than in benign nodules, in blood and tumor.

In the original processing: What underpinned the distant-metastasis classifier for papillary thyroid cancer was the set of CDR3 differences across clinicopathological groups. Via MiXCR, TCRdb re-called the PCR reads. The V and J calls were determined by TCRdb, not by the authors. Altogether approximately 37,000 clones are present, roughly a sixth being singletons, with the ten largest covering 3.8%. No patient had received any treatment before thyroid surgery. As regards this clone: Its target is unknown.

Sequencing input: blood. The chain couples TRBV6-2 or TRBV6-3 to TRBJ2-3; no definite D call. The TCR was taken from a female donor with papillary thyroid cancer or a benign thyroid nodule (not recorded which). Some clones in this sample may be carry-over from other donors' samples. The CDR3 nucleotides are TGTGCCAGCGGTCAATCCACAGATACGCAGTATTTT. Its translation: CASGQSTDTQYF.